This T cell receptor beta chain was captured by sequencing in a study of blood T cell repertoires in COVID-19. Study-level information: Some COVID-19 samples were acute and others convalescent; all came from the United States, Italy and Spain. PBMCs, B-cell-depleted T cells, or T cells were the source of the cDNA or gDNA that made up the material.

The CDR3 has 15 residues. Germline assignment: CDR1 WSHSY and CDR2 SAAADI. V lost 4 bases and J 3 bases, leaving 16 bases between the germline ends. Original data processing: Reference gene primer amplification yielded estimated nucleated cell counts. Using immunoSEQ multiplex PCR, the repertoire was profiled, and TCRdb retains in-frame clones only, with some absent. V and J calls and clone size are copied from that table; D and trimming were computed from the DNA. The sample lists roughly 160,000 clones, 70% to 90% occurring once. The source of this sequence is a man between 35 and 55 years old with acute or convalescent COVID-19. Material for sequencing was peripheral blood. The chain has TRBV10-2 and TRBJ2-7; maybe TRBD1 (6 bases). For the CDR3, the DNA is TGCGCCAGCAGTGGGACAGCTAGAGCACTCTACGAGCAGTACTTC. Its protein product is CASSGTARALYEQYF.